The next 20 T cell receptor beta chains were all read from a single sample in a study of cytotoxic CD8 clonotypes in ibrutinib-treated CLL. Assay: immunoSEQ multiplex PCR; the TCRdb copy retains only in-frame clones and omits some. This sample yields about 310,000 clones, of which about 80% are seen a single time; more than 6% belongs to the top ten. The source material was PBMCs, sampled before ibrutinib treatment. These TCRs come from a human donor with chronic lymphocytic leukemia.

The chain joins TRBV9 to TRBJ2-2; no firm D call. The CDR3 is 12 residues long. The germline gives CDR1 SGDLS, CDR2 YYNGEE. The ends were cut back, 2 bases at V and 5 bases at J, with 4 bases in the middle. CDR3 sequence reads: CASSVQTGELFF. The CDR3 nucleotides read TGTGCCAGCAGCGTGCAAACCGGGGAGCTGTTTTTT.

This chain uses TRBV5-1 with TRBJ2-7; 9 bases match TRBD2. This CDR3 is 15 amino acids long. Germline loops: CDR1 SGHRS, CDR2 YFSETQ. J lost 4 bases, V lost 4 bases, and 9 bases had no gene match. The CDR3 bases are TGCGCCAGCAGCACGGAGGCTAGCGGGAAATACGAGCAGTACTTC. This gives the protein CASSTEASGKYEQYF.

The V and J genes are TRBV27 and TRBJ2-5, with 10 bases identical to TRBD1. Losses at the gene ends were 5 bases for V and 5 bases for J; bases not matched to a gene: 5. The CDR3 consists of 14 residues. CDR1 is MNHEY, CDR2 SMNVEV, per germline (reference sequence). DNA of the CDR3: TGTGCCAGCAGTACGACAGGGGGCTGGGAGACCCAGTACTTC. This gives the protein CASSTTGGWETQYF.

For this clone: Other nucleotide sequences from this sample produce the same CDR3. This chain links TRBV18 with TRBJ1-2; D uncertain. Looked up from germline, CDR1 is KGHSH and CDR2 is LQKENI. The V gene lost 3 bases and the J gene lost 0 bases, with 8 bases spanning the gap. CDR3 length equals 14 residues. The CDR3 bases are TGTGCCAGCTCACCTGGTCAAACTAACTATGGCTACACCTTC. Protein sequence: CASSPGQTNYGYTF.

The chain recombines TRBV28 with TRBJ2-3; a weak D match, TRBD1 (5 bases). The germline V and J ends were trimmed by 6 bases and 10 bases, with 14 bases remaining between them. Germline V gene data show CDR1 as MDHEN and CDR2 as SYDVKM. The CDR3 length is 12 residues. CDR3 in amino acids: CASRGPTEAQYF. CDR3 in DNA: TGTGCCAGCAGGGGGCCGACAGAGGCGCAGTATTTT.

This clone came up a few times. The DNA for the CDR3 is TGTGCCAGCAGCCCGGGACAGGCCGCCTACGAGCAGTACTTC. Protein: CASSPGQAAYEQYF. The chain uses TRBV7-2 and TRBJ2-7; 8 nucleotides line up with TRBD1. The V segment lost 5 bases and the J segment 2 bases; nucleotides outside the gene matches: 5. CDR3 size: 14 residues. Germline lookup yields CDR1 SGHTA and CDR2 FQGNSA.

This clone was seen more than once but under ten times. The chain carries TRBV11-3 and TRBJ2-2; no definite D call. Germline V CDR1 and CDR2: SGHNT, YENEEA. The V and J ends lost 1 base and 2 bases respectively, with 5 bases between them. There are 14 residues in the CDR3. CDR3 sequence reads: CASSLGINTGELFF. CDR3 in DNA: TGTGCCAGCAGCTTAGGAATTAACACCGGGGAGCTGTTTTTT. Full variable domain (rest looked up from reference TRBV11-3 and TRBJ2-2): EAGVVQSPRYKIIEKKQPVAFWCNPISGHNTLYWYLQNLGQGPELLIRYENEEAVDDSQLPKDRFSAERLKGVDSTLKIQPAELGDSAVYLCASSLGINTGELFFGEGSRLTVL.

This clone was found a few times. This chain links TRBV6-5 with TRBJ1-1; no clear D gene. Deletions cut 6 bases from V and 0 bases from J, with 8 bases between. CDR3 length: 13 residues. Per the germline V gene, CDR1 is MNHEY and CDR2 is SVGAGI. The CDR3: CASRGNLNTEAFF. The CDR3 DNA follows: TGTGCCAGCAGGGGGAACCTGAACACTGAAGCTTTCTTT.

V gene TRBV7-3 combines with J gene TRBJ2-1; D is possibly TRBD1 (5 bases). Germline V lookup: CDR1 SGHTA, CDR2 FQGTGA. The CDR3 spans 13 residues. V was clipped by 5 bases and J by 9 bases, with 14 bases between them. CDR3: CASSGRQLGEQFF. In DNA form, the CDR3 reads TGTGCCAGCAGCGGTAGACAGTTGGGTGAGCAGTTCTTC.

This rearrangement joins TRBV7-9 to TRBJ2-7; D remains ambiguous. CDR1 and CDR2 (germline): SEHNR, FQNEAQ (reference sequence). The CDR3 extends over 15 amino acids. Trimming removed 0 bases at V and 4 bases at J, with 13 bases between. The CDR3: CASSLAGSGGYEQYF. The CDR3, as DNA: TGTGCCAGCAGCTTAGCGGGGTCTGGCGGATACGAGCAGTACTTC.

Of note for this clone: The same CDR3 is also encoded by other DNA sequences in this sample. The CDR3 nucleotides read TGTGCCAGCTCACCGGGACTCAGCACAGATACGCAGTATTTT. This gives the protein CASSPGLSTDTQYF. The gene calls are TRBV18 and TRBJ2-3, with D perhaps matching TRBD2 (6 bases). The germline V gene has CDR1 KGHSH and CDR2 LQKENI. V lost 3 bases and J lost 0, with 7 bases in between. This CDR3 comprises 14 residues. Full variable domain (outside the CDR3, taken from reference TRBV18 and TRBJ2-3): NAGVMQNPRHLVRRRGQEARLRCSPMKGHSHVYWYRQLPEEGLKFMVYLQKENIIDESGMPKERFSAEFPKEGPSILRIQQVVRGDSAAYFCASSPGLSTDTQYFGPGTRLTVL.

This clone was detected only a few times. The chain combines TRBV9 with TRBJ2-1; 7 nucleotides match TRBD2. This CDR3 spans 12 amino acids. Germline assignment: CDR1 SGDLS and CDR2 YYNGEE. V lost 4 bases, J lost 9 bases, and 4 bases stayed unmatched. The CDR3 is CASSLSGGEQFF. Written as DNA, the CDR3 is TGTGCCAGCAGCCTCTCGGGGGGTGAGCAGTTCTTC.

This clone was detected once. The CDR3 DNA is TGTGCCTGGAGTGTACGGTGGTCGGCGGACACAGATACGCAGTATTTT. It is translated as CAWSVRWSADTDTQYF. The V gene is TRBV30, the J gene TRBJ2-3; D gene uncertain. V shed 0 bases and J shed 2 bases, with 15 bases lying between them. Germline V gene lookup returns CDR1 GTSNPN and CDR2 SVGIG (reference sequence). The CDR3 has 16 residues. Variable domain in full (rest from reference TRBV30 and TRBJ2-3): SQTIHQWPATLVQPVGSPLSLECTVEGTSNPNLYWYRQAAGRGLQLLFYSVGIGQISSEVPQNLSASRPQDRQFILSSKKLLLSDSGFYLCAWSVRWSADTDTQYFGPGTRLTVL.

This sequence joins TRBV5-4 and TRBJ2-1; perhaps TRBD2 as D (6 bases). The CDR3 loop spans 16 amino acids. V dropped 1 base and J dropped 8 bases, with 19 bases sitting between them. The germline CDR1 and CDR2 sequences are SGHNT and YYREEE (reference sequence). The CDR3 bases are TGTGCCAGCAGCTTGCATTCCGGGGGTCTATTAGATGAGCAGTTCTTC. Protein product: CASSLHSGGLLDEQFF.

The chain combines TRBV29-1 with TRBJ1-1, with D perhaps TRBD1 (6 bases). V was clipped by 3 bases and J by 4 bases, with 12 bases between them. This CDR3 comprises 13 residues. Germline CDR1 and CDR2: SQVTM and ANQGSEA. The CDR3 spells CSVDMQGGTEAFF. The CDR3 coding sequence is TGCAGCGTTGATATGCAAGGGGGCACTGAAGCTTTCTTT.

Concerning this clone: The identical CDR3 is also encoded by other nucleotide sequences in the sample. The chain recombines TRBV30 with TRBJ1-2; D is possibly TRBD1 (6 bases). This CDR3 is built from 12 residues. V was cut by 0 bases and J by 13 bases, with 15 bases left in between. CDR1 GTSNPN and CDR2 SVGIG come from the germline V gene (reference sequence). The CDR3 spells CAWSVWTANFTF. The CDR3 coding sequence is TGTGCCTGGAGTGTTTGGACAGCTAATTTCACCTTC.

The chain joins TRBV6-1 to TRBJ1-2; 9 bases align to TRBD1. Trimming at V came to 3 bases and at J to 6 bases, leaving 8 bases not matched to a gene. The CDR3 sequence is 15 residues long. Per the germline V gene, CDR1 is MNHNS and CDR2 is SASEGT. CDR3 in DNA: TGTGCCAGCAGTGATGTAATCACAGGGGGCAATGGCTACACCTTC. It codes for CASSDVITGGNGYTF.

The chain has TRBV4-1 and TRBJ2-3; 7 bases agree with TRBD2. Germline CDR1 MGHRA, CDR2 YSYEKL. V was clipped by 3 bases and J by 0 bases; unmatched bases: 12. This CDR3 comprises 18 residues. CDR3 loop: CASSHLKQASGSTDTQYF. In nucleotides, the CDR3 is TGCGCCAGCAGCCACTTAAAACAGGCTAGCGGTAGCACAGATACGCAGTATTTT.

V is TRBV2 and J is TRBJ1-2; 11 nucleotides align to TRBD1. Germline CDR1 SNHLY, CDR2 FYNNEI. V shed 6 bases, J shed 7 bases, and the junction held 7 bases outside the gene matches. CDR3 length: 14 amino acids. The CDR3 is CASRPGQGDLGYTF. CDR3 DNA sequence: TGTGCCAGCAGGCCGGGACAGGGGGACCTTGGCTACACCTTC.

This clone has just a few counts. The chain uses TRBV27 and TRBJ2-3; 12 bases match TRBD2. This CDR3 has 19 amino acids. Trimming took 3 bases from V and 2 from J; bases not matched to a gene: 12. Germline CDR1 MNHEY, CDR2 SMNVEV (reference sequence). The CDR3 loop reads CASSLLGLAGWGDTDTQYF. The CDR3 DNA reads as TGTGCCAGCAGTTTGTTGGGACTAGCGGGCTGGGGGGACACAGATACGCAGTATTTT.